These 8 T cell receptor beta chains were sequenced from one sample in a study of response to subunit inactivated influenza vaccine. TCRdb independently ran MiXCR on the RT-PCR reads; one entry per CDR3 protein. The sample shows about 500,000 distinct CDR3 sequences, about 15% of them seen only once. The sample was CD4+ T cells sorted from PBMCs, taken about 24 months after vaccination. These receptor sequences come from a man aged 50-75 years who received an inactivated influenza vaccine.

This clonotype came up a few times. CDR3 nucleotides: TGCGCCAGCAGATACGGACTAGCGGGCTCAAATGAGCAGTTCTTC. Amino acid sequence: CASRYGLAGSNEQFF. The rearrangement joins TRBV5-1 to TRBJ2-1; 11 bases align to TRBD2. Germline CDR1 and CDR2: SGHRS and YFSETQ. Trimming at V came to 5 bases and at J to 7 bases, leaving 8 bases not matched to a gene. The CDR3 has 15 residues.

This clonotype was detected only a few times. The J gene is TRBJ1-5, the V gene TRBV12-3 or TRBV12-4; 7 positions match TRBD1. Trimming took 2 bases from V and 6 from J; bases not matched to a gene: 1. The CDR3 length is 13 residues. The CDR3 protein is CASSLTGAQPQHF. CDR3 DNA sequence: TGTGCCAGCAGTTTAACAGGGGCTCAGCCCCAGCATTTT.

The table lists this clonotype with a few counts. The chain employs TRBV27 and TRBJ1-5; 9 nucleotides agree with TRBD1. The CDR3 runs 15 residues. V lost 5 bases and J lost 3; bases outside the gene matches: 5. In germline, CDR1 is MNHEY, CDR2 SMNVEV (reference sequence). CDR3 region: CASSRGTGNNQPQHF. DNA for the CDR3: TGTGCCAGCAGTAGAGGGACAGGGAACAATCAGCCCCAGCATTTT.

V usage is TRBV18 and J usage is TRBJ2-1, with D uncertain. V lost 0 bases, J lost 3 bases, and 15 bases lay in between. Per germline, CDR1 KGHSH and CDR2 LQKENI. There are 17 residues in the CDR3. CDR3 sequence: CASSPPYGSTFYNEQFF. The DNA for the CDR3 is TGTGCCAGCTCACCACCGTATGGGTCCACTTTCTACAATGAGCAGTTCTTC.

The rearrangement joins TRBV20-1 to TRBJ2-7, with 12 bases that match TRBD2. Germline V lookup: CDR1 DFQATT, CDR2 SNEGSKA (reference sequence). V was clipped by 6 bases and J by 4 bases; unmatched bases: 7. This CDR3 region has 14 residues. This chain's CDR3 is CSATTSGRRYEQYF. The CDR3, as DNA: TGCAGTGCAACGACTAGCGGGAGACGTTACGAGCAGTACTTC.

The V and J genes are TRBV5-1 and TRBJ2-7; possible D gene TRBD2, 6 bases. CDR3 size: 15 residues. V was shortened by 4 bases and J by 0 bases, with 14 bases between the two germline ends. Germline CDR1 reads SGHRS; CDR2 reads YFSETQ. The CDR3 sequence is CASSTGLPISYEQYF. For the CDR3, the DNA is TGCGCCAGCAGCACGGGACTTCCGATCTCCTACGAGCAGTACTTC.

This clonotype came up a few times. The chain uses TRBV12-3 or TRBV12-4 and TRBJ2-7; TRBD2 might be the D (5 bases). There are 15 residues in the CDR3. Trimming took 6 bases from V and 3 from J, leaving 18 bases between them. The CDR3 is CASSLRGSGDYEQYF. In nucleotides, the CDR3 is TGTGCCAGCAGCTTGCGAGGGTCCGGAGACTACGAGCAGTACTTC.

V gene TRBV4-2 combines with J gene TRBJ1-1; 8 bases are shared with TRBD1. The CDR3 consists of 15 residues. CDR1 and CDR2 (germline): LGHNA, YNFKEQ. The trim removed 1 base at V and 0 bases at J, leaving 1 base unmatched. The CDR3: CASSQGDRMNTEAFF. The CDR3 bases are TGTGCCAGCAGCCAAGGGGACAGGATGAACACTGAAGCTTTCTTT.